A selection of T cell receptor beta chains follows, all from one sample in a study of graft-versus-host responses after intestinal transplantation. The data were produced by immunoSEQ multiplex PCR, yet TCRdb's version contains in-frame clones alone and is incomplete. This sample carries more than 85,000 clones, roughly 92% of them seen once, and the ten largest clones take over 0.06%. Their antigens remain unidentified. The material sequenced was unstimulated CD8+ T cells sorted from spleen or lymph node cells, taken before transplant. The receptor set was obtained from a human donor who was the organ donor for an intestinal transplant. CDR3s include the opening cysteine and the closing phenylalanine or tryptophan. The D gene is left open where the match is weak. Size is omitted from some rows. Given values are once, few, many or a class for expanded clones.

J: TRBJ2-3; D: TRBD2; V: TRBV9; size: NA; DNA: TGTGCCAGCAGCGTAGAGGGCGGGGGAGTTACAGATACGCAGTATTTT; CDR3: CASSVEGGGVTDTQYF
J: TRBJ1-1; D: NA; V: TRBV29-1; size: few; DNA: TGCAGCGTTGATGAGGGTGAGAACACTGAAGCTTTCTTT; CDR3: CSVDEGENTEAFF
J: TRBJ1-1; D: NA; V: TRBV4-2; size: once; DNA: TGTGCCAGCGGCCTTTATTCCGGGGTGAACACTGAAGCTTTCTTT; CDR3: CASGLYSGVNTEAFF
J: TRBJ2-7; D: NA; V: TRBV28; size: NA; DNA: TGTGCCAGCAGCCCCGTTGTAGATCCCTACGAGCAGTACTTC; CDR3: CASSPVVDPYEQYF
J: TRBJ2-2; D: NA; V: TRBV7-9; size: NA; DNA: TGTGCCAGCAGCCAAATCACCGGGGAGCTGTTTTTT; CDR3: CASSQITGELFF
J: TRBJ2-1; D: TRBD2; V: TRBV15; size: NA; DNA: TGTGCCACCAGCAGAGGTCTCCGGGGGGTACTAAGGAATGAGCAGTTCTTC; CDR3: CATSRGLRGVLRNEQFF
J: TRBJ2-1; D: NA; V: TRBV7-6; size: NA; DNA: TGTGCCAGCAGCTTAGTTTCAGCGGGCTCCTACAATGAGCAGTTCTTC; CDR3: CASSLVSAGSYNEQFF
J: TRBJ2-7; D: NA; V: TRBV28; size: NA; DNA: TGTGCCAGCAGTTTCGCCGCCCTAAGACAGTCCTACGAGCAGTACTTC; CDR3: CASSFAALRQSYEQYF
J: TRBJ2-1; D: TRBD1; V: TRBV15; size: NA; DNA: TGTGCCACCAGCGCTAGACAGGGACCGAACAATGAGCAGTTCTTC; CDR3: CATSARQGPNNEQFF
J: TRBJ2-7; D: TRBD1; V: TRBV2; size: NA; DNA: TGTGCCAGCTTCGCCGGGACAGCTAGCTACGAGCAGTACTTC; CDR3: CASFAGTASYEQYF
J: TRBJ1-1; D: NA; V: TRBV5-6; size: few; DNA: TGTGCCAGCAGCTTCGGGGTATCCGAAGCTTTCTTT; CDR3: CASSFGVSEAFF
J: TRBJ2-5; D: TRBD1; V: TRBV28; size: NA; DNA: TGTGCCAGCAGTTTGTCAACAGGGGGCCAAGAGACCCAGTACTTC; CDR3: CASSLSTGGQETQYF
J: TRBJ2-7; D: TRBD2; V: TRBV7-8; size: NA; DNA: TGTGCCAGCAGTCTAAGTCCGGGACTAGCGTACGAGCAGTACTTC; CDR3: CASSLSPGLAYEQYF
J: TRBJ1-1; D: NA; V: TRBV30; size: once; DNA: TGTGCCTGGGACAGACTTATGAACACTGAAGCTTTCTTT; CDR3: CAWDRLMNTEAFF
J: TRBJ2-5; D: NA; V: TRBV28; size: NA; DNA: TGTGCCAGCAGTACGACTAGGTACCAAGAGACCCAGTACTTC; CDR3: CASSTTRYQETQYF
J: TRBJ2-1; D: NA; V: TRBV19; size: NA; DNA: TGTGCCAGTAGTCAGGGCTCCTACAATGAGCAGTTCTTC; CDR3: CASSQGSYNEQFF
J: TRBJ1-1; D: NA; V: TRBV16; size: NA; DNA: TGTGCCAGCAGCCCGGGTTCTGAAGCTTTCTTT; CDR3: CASSPGSEAFF
J: TRBJ2-7; D: NA; V: TRBV4-1; size: NA; DNA: TGCGCCAGCAGCCAAGGGACATCCCCCTACGAGCAGTACTTC; CDR3: CASSQGTSPYEQYF
J: TRBJ1-2; D: NA; V: TRBV4-1; size: NA; DNA: TGCGCCAGCAGCCAAGATGTCTCAGGAGGCTACACCTTC; CDR3: CASSQDVSGGYTF
J: TRBJ2-7; D: NA; V: TRBV2; size: NA; DNA: TGTGCCAGCAGTGACGGACACTACTACGAGCAGTACTTC; CDR3: CASSDGHYYEQYF
J: TRBJ2-2; D: TRBD2; V: TRBV27; size: NA; DNA: TGTGCCAGCAGTTTAGGCGGGGGGGGACCCACCGGGGAGCTGTTTTTT; CDR3: CASSLGGGGPTGELFF
J: TRBJ2-7; D: NA; V: TRBV28; size: NA; DNA: TGTGCCAGCAGTTTACCCCTAGCCGAAGACACCTACGAGCAGTACTTC; CDR3: CASSLPLAEDTYEQYF
J: TRBJ2-1; D: TRBD1; V: TRBV11-3; size: once; DNA: TGTGCCAGCAGCCTCAGCCTGGACAGGGTGGAGTTCTTC; CDR3: CASSLSLDRVEFF
J: TRBJ2-2; D: TRBD1; V: TRBV6-6; size: NA; DNA: TGTGCCAGCAGACGTCTGTTGAGACAGGGGCCCGGGGAGCTGTTTTTT; CDR3: CASRRLLRQGPGELFF
J: TRBJ2-1; D: TRBD2; V: TRBV10-3; size: NA; DNA: TGTGCCATCAGGCCTAGCGGGTTCTCCTACAATGAGCAGTTCTTC; CDR3: CAIRPSGFSYNEQFF
J: TRBJ1-2; D: NA; V: TRBV19; size: NA; DNA: TGTGCCAGTAGTCTCGGAGATGGCTACACCTTC; CDR3: CASSLGDGYTF
J: TRBJ2-1; D: NA; V: TRBV29-1; size: NA; DNA: TGCAGCGTTCTTGTCAATGAGCAGTTCTTC; CDR3: CSVLVNEQFF
J: TRBJ2-5; D: NA; V: TRBV13; size: NA; DNA: TGTGCCAGCAGCTTGGGGCAGAGAGAGGAAACCCAGTACTTC; CDR3: CASSLGQREETQYF